This T cell receptor beta chain was sequenced in a study of response to subunit inactivated influenza vaccine. General observations from the study: Each seasonal influenza vaccination, the authors suggested, recruits few new T cells.

In TCRdb, the RT-PCR reads were re-called with MiXCR into one record per CDR3 protein. The data show more than 400,000 distinct CDR3 sequences, with roughly 7.9% seen just once and roughly 14% held by the top ten. This clonotype was observed a handful of times. What it recognizes is unknown. The TCR comes from a man between 45 and 75 years old who received an inactivated influenza vaccine. The specimen comprised PBMCs from blood, sampled around 25 months after vaccination.

The CDR3 sequence: CASSPSSGRETQYF. CDR3 bases: TGTGCCAGCAGCCCATCTAGCGGGAGAGAGACCCAGTACTTC. The rearrangement uses TRBV7-8 and TRBJ2-5, with 10 bases fitting TRBD2. CDR3 size: 14 residues. V lost 5 bases, J lost 4 bases, and 4 bases stayed unmatched. Germline CDR1 and CDR2: SGHVS and FQNEAQ.